This T cell receptor (beta chain) was captured by sequencing in a study of long-term antiretroviral therapy in people with HIV. The study, taken as a whole, reports: Dominant in the repertoire at all time points were clones expanded before ART. ART was followed by higher diversity that remained below transplant donor controls.

In germline, CDR1 is DFQATT, CDR2 SNEGSKA (reference sequence). Trimming stripped 2 bases from V and 11 bases from J, with 7 bases between. The length of the CDR3 is 10 residues. A note on this clone: Antigen specificity is unknown.

Researchers ran immunoSEQ v3.0 at survey level. Libraries were prepared by immunoSEQ multiplex PCR; TCRdb keeps only in-frame clonotypes and omits some of them. Seen here are under 50,000 clones, 80% to 90% observed once, and the top ten hold almost 4%. The TCR comes from a woman in her late teens or twenties with HIV. V is TRBV20-1 and J is TRBJ1-5; the D is unclear. Sample: unsorted PBMCs, taken just before starting antiretroviral therapy. In DNA, the CDR3 is TGCAGTGCTAGAATGGAGGCCCAGCATTTT. Protein sequence: CSARMEAQHF.